One and the same sample provided the 19 T cell receptor beta chains below, sequenced in a study of blood T cell repertoires in COVID-19. The protocol was immunoSEQ multiplex PCR, while the TCRdb copy is restricted to in-frame clones and leaves out a portion. This table has more than 250,000 clones, roughly 87% appearing once. What was sequenced was peripheral blood. The receptors shown here come from a man in his fifties or sixties with active or convalescent COVID-19.

The chain has TRBV7-2 and TRBJ2-7, with 10 nucleotides matching TRBD1. V dropped 5 bases and J dropped 4; count of bases not matched to a gene: 8. The germline V gene encodes CDR1 SGHTA and CDR2 FQGNSA. The CDR3 totals 15 residues. CDR3 in amino acids: CASSPDRGLAYEQYF. CDR3 bases: TGTGCCAGCAGCCCTGACAGGGGGCTTGCATACGAGCAGTACTTC.

This chain connects TRBV2 to TRBJ1-4; TRBD1 matches 7 bases. The junction had 3 bases not matched to a gene; V was cut back by 5 bases and J by 6 bases. Germline CDR1 and CDR2: SNHLY and FYNNEI. The CDR3 totals 13 residues. CDR3 in amino acids: CASSRDSDEKLFF. DNA of the CDR3: TGTGCCAGCAGTAGGGACAGCGATGAAAAACTGTTTTTT.

With regard to this clone: The junction and the germline gene differ at one end; a read error may be behind it. The chain is built from TRBV3-1 (or the pseudogene TRBV3-2) and TRBJ2-7; 10 bases fit TRBD2. The V gene's germline CDR1 is LGHDT and CDR2 YNNKEL (reference sequence). The CDR3 sequence is 14 residues long. The CDR3 spells CASSQSGTSAEEYF. CDR3 sequence (DNA): TGTGCCAGCAGCCAATCCGGGACTAGCGCCGAGGAGTACTTC.

The chain carries TRBV6-5 and TRBJ2-5, with 10 bases fitting TRBD2. J lost 1 base, V lost 0 bases, and 2 bases had no gene match. Per germline, CDR1 MNHEY and CDR2 SVGAGI. The CDR3 length is 16 residues. CDR3 nucleotide sequence: TGTGCCAGCAGTTACTCATCTAGCGGGGGCCAAGAGACCCAGTACTTC. It encodes CASSYSSSGGQETQYF.

The chain carries TRBV2 and TRBJ1-5; D call uncertain. Germline assignment: CDR1 SNHLY and CDR2 FYNNEI. CDR3 size: 14 residues. The V and J ends lost 4 bases and 1 base respectively, with 8 bases between them. DNA for the CDR3: TGTGCCAGCAGTGTTCGCGGAAGCAATCAGCCCCAGCATTTT. It specifies CASSVRGSNQPQHF.

The V gene is TRBV2, the J gene TRBJ1-3; D uncertain. V was clipped by 2 bases and J by 0 bases, with 5 bases between them. Germline V CDR1 and CDR2: SNHLY, FYNNEI. The CDR3 is 14 amino acids. CDR3 sequence (DNA): TGTGCCAGCAGTGAACTGAGCTCTGGAAACACCATATATTTT. Its translation is CASSELSSGNTIYF. The whole variable domain, filled in from reference TRBV2 and TRBJ1-3, reads EPEVTQTPSHQVTQMGQEVILRCVPISNHLYFYWYRQILGQKVEFLVSFYNNEISEKSEIFDDQFSVERPDGSNFTLKIRSTKLEDSAMYFCASSELSSGNTIYFGEGSWLTVV.

The V gene is TRBV28, the J gene TRBJ2-4; D unclear. Germline CDR1 reads MDHEN; CDR2 reads SYDVKM. This CDR3 is 13 amino acids long. V was shortened by 6 bases and J by 9 bases, with 15 bases between the two germline ends. CDR3 coding DNA: TGTGCCAGCAGCCCTCACGCGTCGGTCATTCAGTACTTC. Amino acids: CASSPHASVIQYF.

This chain connects TRBV10-3 to TRBJ2-2; D is perhaps TRBD2 (5 bases). The CDR3 totals 14 residues. V was clipped by 3 bases and J by 4 bases, with 9 bases between them. CDR1 ENHRY and CDR2 SYGVKD come from the germline V gene. The CDR3: CAISEEGTTGELFF. CDR3 coding DNA: TGTGCCATCAGTGAAGAGGGAACCACCGGGGAGCTGTTTTTT.

The chain joins TRBV3-1 (or the pseudogene TRBV3-2) to TRBJ2-1; a possible D gene is TRBD1 (5 bases). V was pared by 0 bases and J by 5 bases, with 14 bases between. The germline CDR1 and CDR2 sequences are LGHDT and YNNKEL (reference sequence). This CDR3 is 16 amino acids long. CDR3 loop: CASSQDHAGSHNEQFF. CDR3 sequence (DNA): TGTGCCAGCAGCCAAGATCACGCAGGGTCCCACAATGAGCAGTTCTTC.

V is TRBV19 and J is TRBJ2-1; 8 bases are shared with TRBD2. Germline values: CDR1 LNHDA, CDR2 SQIVND (reference sequence). Germline trimming cut 4 bases from V and 0 bases from J; bases unmatched to any gene: 11. This CDR3 comprises 18 residues. This CDR3 is CASSRRTQGLVSYNEQFF. The CDR3 DNA reads as TGTGCCAGTAGTAGAAGAACACAGGGACTAGTCTCCTACAATGAGCAGTTCTTC.

The rearrangement uses TRBV11-2 and TRBJ1-1; D might be TRBD1 (6 bases). V lost 7 bases and J 3 bases, leaving 12 bases between the germline ends. The length of the CDR3 is 13 residues. CDR1 is SGHAT and CDR2 is FQNNGV in the germline V gene. The CDR3: CASTPQGHTEAFF. Written as DNA, the CDR3 is TGTGCCAGCACCCCACAGGGTCACACTGAAGCTTTCTTT.

The chain recombines TRBV27 with TRBJ1-6; TRBD1 agrees at 10 bases. The CDR3 is 19 amino acids. In germline, CDR1 is MNHEY, CDR2 SMNVEV (reference sequence). With V trimmed by 3 bases and J by 6 bases, 14 bases remained unmatched. CDR3 sequence (DNA): TGTGCCAGCAGTTTGGCCGGGACAGGGGTTGGTTTGTCTAATTCACCCCTCCACTTT. This translates into CASSLAGTGVGLSNSPLHF.

The rearrangement links TRBV23-1 to TRBJ1-1; D call uncertain. Being an ORF, TRBV23-1 has a function that is uncertain. Deletions cut 5 bases from V and 3 bases from J, with 13 bases between. This CDR3 has 14 amino acids. CDR3 in DNA: TGCGCCAGCAGTTGCCATCACCGGTACACTGAAGCTTTCTTT. The encoded protein is CASSCHHRYTEAFF.

The chain combines TRBV3-1 (or the pseudogene TRBV3-2) with TRBJ1-1; maybe TRBD1 (6 bases). CDR3 length: 15 amino acids. The V end was cut by 0 bases, the J end by 4 bases, with 12 bases between. Germline CDR1 LGHDT, CDR2 YNNKEL (reference sequence). This CDR3 reads CASSQDTGTVTEAFF. The CDR3 DNA sequence: TGTGCCAGCAGCCAAGACACAGGGACGGTCACTGAAGCTTTCTTT.

This chain joins TRBV29-1 and TRBJ1-1; D unresolved. CDR3 length equals 13 residues. The V and J ends lost 5 bases and 1 base respectively, with 11 bases between them. Germline loops: CDR1 SQVTM, CDR2 ANQGSEA. CDR3 nucleotide sequence: TGCAGCGTTTCTCTCGACAAGAACACTGAAGCTTTCTTT. This translates into CSVSLDKNTEAFF. The full variable domain, rest sourced from reference TRBV29-1 and TRBJ1-1, is SAVISQKPSRDICQRGTSLTIQCQVDSQVTMMFWYRQQPGQSLTLIATANQGSEATYESGFVIDKFPISRPNLTFSTLTVSNMSPEDSSIYLCSVSLDKNTEAFFGQGTRLTVV.

This clone was detected only a few times. This chain joins TRBV4-1 and TRBJ1-2, with 12 nucleotides matching TRBD1. CDR1 is MGHRA, CDR2 YSYEKL, per germline. The CDR3 runs to 16 residues. V was pared by 1 base and J by 3 bases, with 3 bases of the junction left unmatched. This chain's CDR3 is CASSQAGQGADYGYTF. The CDR3 nucleotides read TGCGCCAGCAGCCAAGCGGGACAGGGGGCAGACTATGGCTACACCTTC.

The chain combines TRBV18 with TRBJ1-1; D uncertain. Trimming stripped 4 bases from V and 1 base from J, with 7 bases between. This CDR3 is 13 amino acids long. Germline V gene sequence: CDR1 KGHSH, CDR2 LQKENI. The CDR3 nucleotides are TGTGCCAGCTCACGAAGCCGGAACACTGAAGCTTTCTTT. Encoded protein: CASSRSRNTEAFF.

The gene calls are TRBV9 and TRBJ2-4, with 10 bases matching TRBD2. Germline CDR1 is SGDLS and CDR2 is YYNGEE. The CDR3 spans 19 residues. V was clipped by 4 bases and J by 0 bases; unmatched bases: 13. The CDR3: CASSPEGASGGEAKNIQYF. CDR3 DNA: TGTGCCAGCAGCCCTGAGGGGGCTAGCGGGGGCGAAGCCAAAAACATTCAGTACTTC.

The V gene is TRBV2, the J gene TRBJ1-1; D uncertain. CDR1 SNHLY and CDR2 FYNNEI come from the germline V gene. V lost 2 bases to trimming and J lost 1 base, with 8 bases between them. The CDR3 spans 14 residues. CDR3 in DNA: TGTGCCAGCAGTGAATCATCTAAGAACACTGAAGCTTTCTTT. Encoded protein: CASSESSKNTEAFF.